This T cell receptor (beta chain) was identified in a study of blood T cell repertoires in COVID-19. The protocol was immunoSEQ multiplex PCR, while the TCRdb copy is restricted to in-frame clones and leaves out a portion. Found here are about 240,000 clones, 80% to 90% of them singletons; the top ten hold about 4.4%. This clone appeared many times. Sequenced sample: peripheral blood. The receptor comes from a woman aged 65 to 85 with acute or convalescent COVID-19.

CDR3 coding DNA: TGCGCCAGCAGCTTGGTTTCCGGGACAGCTAATTCACCCCTCCACTTT. Its translation is CASSLVSGTANSPLHF. The rearrangement joins TRBV5-1 to TRBJ1-6, with 7 bases lining up with TRBD1. Germline loops: CDR1 SGHRS, CDR2 YFSETQ. Unmatched junction bases numbered 6, after V lost 0 bases and J lost 6 bases. This CDR3 comprises 16 residues. The variable domain in full, with the rest retrieved from reference TRBV5-1 and TRBJ1-6, is KAGVTQTPRYLIKTRGQQVTLSCSPISGHRSVSWYQQTPGQGLQFLFEYFSETQRNKGNFPGRFSGRQFSNSRSEMNVSTLELGDSALYLCASSLVSGTANSPLHFGNGTRLTVT.